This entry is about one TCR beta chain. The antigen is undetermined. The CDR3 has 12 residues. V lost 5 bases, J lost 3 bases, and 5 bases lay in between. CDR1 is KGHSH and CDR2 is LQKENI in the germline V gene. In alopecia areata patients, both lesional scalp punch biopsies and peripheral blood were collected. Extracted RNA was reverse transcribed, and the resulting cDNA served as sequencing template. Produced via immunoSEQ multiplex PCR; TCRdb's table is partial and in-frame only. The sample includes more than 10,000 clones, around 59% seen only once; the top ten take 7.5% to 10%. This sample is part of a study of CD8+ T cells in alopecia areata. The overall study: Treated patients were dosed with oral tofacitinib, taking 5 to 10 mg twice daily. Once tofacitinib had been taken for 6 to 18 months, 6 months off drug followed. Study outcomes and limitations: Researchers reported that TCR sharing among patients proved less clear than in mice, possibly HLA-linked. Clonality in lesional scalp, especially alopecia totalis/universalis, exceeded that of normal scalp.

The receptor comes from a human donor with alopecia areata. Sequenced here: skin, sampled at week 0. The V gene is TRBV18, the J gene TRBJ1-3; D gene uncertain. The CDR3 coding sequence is TGTGCCAGCTCAGCGGTTGGAAACACCATATATTTT. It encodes CASSAVGNTIYF.